These 29 T cell receptor beta chains share one sample of origin, sequenced in a study of molecular identifiers for immune sequencing clone quantification. MiXCR was run by TCRdb on the PCR reads, yielding one entry per CDR3 protein. The sample includes 250,000 to 350,000 distinct CDR3 sequences, roughly a fifth of them seen just once. Sequences were obtained from naive CD8+ T cells from blood, with Jurkat cell RNA spiked in. Indicated subset: FACS-sorted CD8+CD4-CCR7+CD45RA+ naive T cells. All receptors come from a human donor in good health. Some libraries in this study had Jurkat cell RNA spiked in.

V is TRBV12-3 or TRBV12-4 and J is TRBJ2-4, with 9 bases lining up with TRBD1. Unmatched junction bases numbered 7, after V lost 3 bases and J lost 7 bases. The CDR3 covers 15 residues. Written as DNA, the CDR3 is TGTGCCAGCAGTTTGTATACAGGGGGCGTGAACATTCAGTACTTC. Amino acid sequence: CASSLYTGGVNIQYF.

Comment on this clonotype: A clone one base away is much larger, so this may be a read error. This chain connects TRBV9 to TRBJ2-7; TRBD2 agrees at 13 bases. CDR1 and CDR2 from the germline V gene are SGDLS and YYNGEE. The CDR3 is 16 residues long. Germline trimming cut 3 bases from V and 9 bases from J; bases unmatched to any gene: 12. DNA of the CDR3: TGTGCCAGCAGCGGACACGGGACTAGCGGGGACGGCGGGCAGTACTTC. It is translated as CASSGHGTSGDGGQYF.

Concerning this clonotype: One end of the junction is discordant with germline, which a read error may explain. V and J are TRBV7-9 and TRBJ2-7; 7 nucleotides match TRBD2. CDR3 length equals 18 residues. Germline CDR1 reads SEHNR; CDR2 reads FQNEAQ (reference sequence). The CDR3 sequence: CASSYPPDLREPSYEQHF. The CDR3 region has the DNA TGTGCCAGCAGTTACCCACCTGATTTGCGGGAGCCCTCCTACGAGCAGCACTTC.

Points on this clonotype: One end of the junction varies from germline; a read error may be responsible. The V call is TRBV6-5, the J call TRBJ2-6; 7 nucleotides line up with TRBD1. There are 19 residues in the CDR3. CDR1 and CDR2 from the germline V gene are MNHEY and SVGAGI. The CDR3 here is CASSYSAGGNPSGADVLTF. Here the CDR3 DNA reads TGTGCCAGCAGTTATTCTGCAGGGGGTAATCCCTCTGGGGCCGACGTCCTGACTTTC.

This clonotype was observed once. This clone may be a read error of a much larger clone one base away. Given the absence of the conserved phenylalanine or tryptophan at the CDR3 end, a read error is likely. The chain couples TRBV7-6 to TRBJ2-7; D is possibly TRBD1 (5 bases). Trimming stripped 4 bases from V and 3 bases from J, with 16 bases between. Germline V gene sequence: CDR1 SGHVS, CDR2 FNYEAQ. The CDR3 is 15 amino acids. In DNA form, the CDR3 reads TGTGCCAGCAGCTCGAAAGGGGCCAGCCACTACGAGCAGTACCTC. It encodes CASSSKGASHYEQYL.

This clonotype came up a few times. J is TRBJ2-2 and V is TRBV12-3 or TRBV12-4, with D tentatively TRBD2 (5 bases). This CDR3 is 15 amino acids long. The V gene lost 5 bases and the J gene lost 8 bases, with 18 bases spanning the gap. The CDR3 spells CASSPRDSWTGELFF. In DNA form, the CDR3 reads TGTGCCAGCAGTCCACGGGATAGCTGGACGGGGGAGCTGTTTTTT.

Notes on this clonotype: A much larger clonotype is one base distant, so this may be a read error. This sequence joins TRBV6-6 and TRBJ2-7, with TRBD1 matching over 7 bases. CDR3 length: 14 residues. Germline V lookup: CDR1 MNHNY, CDR2 SVGAGI (reference sequence). The CDR3, as DNA: TGTGCCAGCAAACCGGGACAGCTGTCCTACGAGCAGTGCTTC. The encoded protein is CASKPGQLSYEQCF.

This clonotype was counted only a few times. J is TRBJ2-5 and V is TRBV19; 8 bases agree with TRBD1. J lost 2 bases, V lost 5 bases, and 7 bases had no gene match. The germline V gene has CDR1 LNHDA and CDR2 SQIVND (reference sequence). The CDR3 covers 15 residues. The CDR3 loop reads CASSVRDRLQETQYF. The CDR3 nucleotides are TGTGCCAGTAGTGTCCGGGACAGGCTACAAGAGACCCAGTACTTC.

Concerning this clonotype itself: This may stem from a read error, because a much larger clone lies one nucleotide away. This rearrangement joins TRBV19 to TRBJ2-2, with TRBD2 as a possible D gene (5 bases). Germline V gene sequence: CDR1 LNHDA, CDR2 SQIVND (reference sequence). The CDR3 is 11 amino acids. The CDR3 sequence: CASSNAGEPFF. As DNA, the CDR3 is TGTGCCAGTAGCAACGCCGGGGAGCCGTTTTTT.

This clonotype was picked up many times. The V gene is TRBV28, the J gene TRBJ2-7; 7 bases fit TRBD1. Germline values: CDR1 MDHEN, CDR2 SYDVKM. The CDR3 spans 15 residues. The V gene end was trimmed by 6 bases and the J gene end by 2 bases; junction bases not matched to a gene: 10. Written as DNA, the CDR3 is TGTGCCAGCAGACCGAACCGGGACAGTCCCTACGAGCAGTACTTC. It specifies CASRPNRDSPYEQYF.

As for this clonotype: A clone one base away is much larger, so this may be a read error. This chain uses TRBV4-1 with TRBJ1-1; no reliable D call. Per germline, CDR1 MGHRA and CDR2 YSYEKL. This CDR3 has 13 residues. V was shortened by 9 bases and J by 1 base, with 12 bases between the two germline ends. CDR3 bases: TGCGCCAGTAAACCACCCCCGAACACTGAAGCTTTCTTT. Its translation is CASKPPPNTEAFF.

This clonotype was seen repeatedly, ten times or more. This chain joins TRBV7-6 and TRBJ2-3; 12 bases line up with TRBD2. Germline-derived CDR1 and CDR2 are SGHVS and FNYEAQ. The CDR3 covers 17 residues. With 2 bases clipped from V and 3 bases from J, the junction kept 6 bases outside the gene matches. The CDR3 DNA follows: TGTGCCAGCAGCTTACTTAGACTAGCGGGGGAGACAGATACGCAGTATTTT. Translation: CASSLLRLAGETDTQYF.

This clonotype appeared many times. The chain joins TRBV28 to TRBJ1-1; a weak D match, TRBD1 (5 bases). In germline, CDR1 is MDHEN, CDR2 SYDVKM. The CDR3 is made up of 14 amino acids. With 6 bases removed from V and 5 bases from J, the gap between germline ends came to 16 bases. CDR3 DNA sequence: TGTGCCAGCAGCCTCTCGGGGGGGGGGACTGAAGCTTTCTTT. Translated, it gives CASSLSGGGTEAFF.

There are many counts of this clonotype. The chain employs TRBV2 and TRBJ1-4; TRBD1 is a possible D gene (6 bases). Germline V CDR1 and CDR2: SNHLY, FYNNEI. V was trimmed by 1 base and J by 8 bases, leaving 14 bases between them. The CDR3 consists of 15 residues. The CDR3: CASSEDPGEEEKLFF. The DNA of the CDR3 is TGTGCCAGCAGTGAAGATCCAGGGGAGGAAGAAAAACTGTTTTTT.

The genes are TRBV12-3 or TRBV12-4 and TRBJ1-6; unclear D gene. The V gene lost 3 bases and the J gene lost 9 bases, with 15 bases spanning the gap. The CDR3 has 15 residues. Here the CDR3 DNA reads TGTGCCAGCAGTTTCGGGCCAGAAAATGGTTCACCCCTCCACTTT. This encodes CASSFGPENGSPLHF.

This clonotype was picked up many times. The chain employs TRBV9 and TRBJ2-5, with D tentatively TRBD2 (6 bases). Germline V lookup: CDR1 SGDLS, CDR2 YYNGEE. With 0 bases removed from V and 4 bases from J, the gap between germline ends came to 10 bases. CDR3 length: 14 amino acids. DNA for the CDR3: TGTGCCAGCAGCGTAGGAGGTAGCGGAGAGACCCAGTACTTC. It is translated as CASSVGGSGETQYF.

This clonotype appeared many times. The chain uses TRBV28 and TRBJ1-6; D perhaps matches TRBD1 (6 bases). Between the trimmed V and J ends, which lost 6 bases and 3 bases, there was a span of 12 bases. Germline CDR1 is MDHEN and CDR2 is SYDVKM. CDR3 size: 15 residues. CDR3 in DNA: TGTGCCAGCAGACAAACAGGGCGCTATAATTCACCCCTCCACTTT. Its translation is CASRQTGRYNSPLHF.

This clonotype was observed at least ten times. The chain recombines TRBV7-9 with TRBJ2-3; TRBD2 is a possible D gene (6 bases). The CDR3 length is 16 residues. Deletions cut 5 bases from V and 0 bases from J, with 15 bases between. Per germline, CDR1 SEHNR and CDR2 FQNEAQ (reference sequence). This chain's CDR3 is CASSPSGTVSTDTQYF. Written as DNA, the CDR3 is TGTGCCAGCAGCCCATCCGGGACTGTGAGCACAGATACGCAGTATTTT.

Notes on this clonotype: Just one base apart from a much larger clone, this may be a read error. The chain recombines TRBV13 with TRBJ1-1; the match to TRBD1 covers 8 bases. V lost 6 bases, J lost 6 bases, and 15 bases stayed unmatched. Germline V gives CDR1 PRHDT, CDR2 FYEKMQ (reference sequence). The CDR3 runs to 16 residues. CDR3 sequence (DNA): TGTGCCAGCAGTGATAGCCTCCGGGACAGGTACGCTGAAGCTTTCTTT. Protein sequence: CASSDSLRDRYAEAFF.

This chain joins TRBV7-6 and TRBJ2-3; no firm D call. The germline CDR1 and CDR2 sequences are SGHVS and FNYEAQ. This CDR3 has 17 amino acids. Trimming left V 3 bases short and J 0 bases short, with 16 bases between. The CDR3 sequence is CASSFNPALTSTDTQYF. CDR3 coding DNA: TGTGCCAGCAGCTTCAACCCAGCGCTGACTAGCACAGATACGCAGTATTTT.

The chain combines TRBV10-2 with TRBJ2-5; 9 nucleotides align to TRBD2. Germline CDR1 and CDR2: WSHSY and SAAADI. CDR3 size: 14 residues. V shed 4 bases, J shed 2 bases, and the junction held 2 bases outside the gene matches. For the CDR3, the DNA is TGCGCCAGCAGTGGGACTAGCGTTCAAGAGACCCAGTACTTC. Amino acids: CASSGTSVQETQYF.

About this clonotype itself: This is likely a read error, given that the CDR3 carries no conserved phenylalanine or tryptophan at its end. The chain links TRBV12-3 or TRBV12-4 to TRBJ1-4; D call uncertain. V lost 8 bases and J lost 8, with 18 bases in between. CDR3 length equals 14 residues. CDR3 DNA: TGTGCCAGCGGTATTATCGGTCCTAGCGAAAAACTGTTTCTT. This encodes CASGIIGPSEKLFL.

This clonotype was detected ten times or more. This chain uses TRBV29-1 with TRBJ2-3; 8 bases align to TRBD2. This CDR3 contains 13 residues. Germline CDR1 and CDR2: SQVTM and ANQGSEA. The V and J ends lost 8 bases and 0 bases, in that order; junction bases with no gene match: 4. CDR3 loop: CSISGESTDTQYF. In DNA form, the CDR3 reads TGCAGCATTAGCGGGGAAAGCACAGATACGCAGTATTTT.

This clonotype has ten or more counts. The rearrangement links TRBV28 to TRBJ1-6, with 10 bases fitting TRBD1. The CDR3 spans 18 residues. Germline values: CDR1 MDHEN, CDR2 SYDVKM. After removal of 6 bases from V and 1 base from J, the junction contained 9 bases not matched to a gene. The CDR3 sequence: CASRGRQGATSYNSPLHF. The DNA of the CDR3 is TGTGCCAGCAGGGGACGACAGGGGGCGACTTCCTATAATTCACCCCTCCACTTT.

This clonotype occurred many times. This sequence joins TRBV6-2 or TRBV6-3 and TRBJ1-5; 9 bases agree with TRBD1. V gave up 6 bases and J gave up 2 bases; unmatched junction bases: 14. Looked up from germline, CDR1 is MNHEY and CDR2 is SVGEGT. CDR3 length equals 18 residues. CDR3 bases: TGTGCCAGCAGGGTACCGGGACAGGGCGCCGGGGGCAATCAGCCCCAGCATTTT. Protein product: CASRVPGQGAGGNQPQHF.

In this sample, this clonotype turned up many times. This chain connects TRBV2 to TRBJ2-5, with D tentatively TRBD2 (6 bases). The V gene lost 0 bases and the J gene lost 2 bases, with 10 bases spanning the gap. The V gene's germline CDR1 is SNHLY and CDR2 FYNNEI. The CDR3 has 15 amino acids. The CDR3 coding sequence is TGTGCCAGCAGTGAAGCGCCTGGGGGGCAAGAGACCCAGTACTTC. This encodes CASSEAPGGQETQYF.

Concerning this clonotype itself: This is likely a read error, given that the CDR3 carries no conserved phenylalanine or tryptophan at its end. The rearrangement links TRBV12-3 or TRBV12-4 to TRBJ1-1; D unclear. This CDR3 has 15 residues. V shed 5 bases and J shed 5 bases, with 18 bases lying between them. CDR3 sequence: CASSPGRGRRTEAFL. DNA of the CDR3: TGTGCCAGCAGTCCCGGACGTGGGAGACGGACTGAAGCTTTCCTT.

This clonotype was seen at least ten times. This sequence joins TRBV6-7 and TRBJ2-5; 8 bases are a match to TRBD1. TRBV6-7 is known as an ORF, though its function is uncertain. The CDR3 is 16 amino acids. After removal of 5 bases from V and 4 bases from J, the junction contained 12 bases not matched to a gene. The chain's CDR3 is CASSRRRQGTAETQYF. The CDR3 bases are TGTGCCAGCAGTCGGAGAAGACAGGGGACAGCAGAGACCCAGTACTTC.

There are many counts of this clonotype. The rearrangement links TRBV4-1 to TRBJ2-5; D call uncertain. The V gene's germline CDR1 is MGHRA and CDR2 YSYEKL. This CDR3 comprises 14 residues. V dropped 0 bases and J dropped 3 bases, with 8 bases sitting between them. The DNA of the CDR3 is TGCGCCAGCAGCCAAGATCGACGGGAAGAGACCCAGTACTTC. Amino acid sequence: CASSQDRREETQYF.